This TCR beta chain was identified during a study of T cells in localized non-small cell lung cancer. Only in-frame clones appear in the TCRdb table, and some are missing; sequencing was by immunoSEQ multiplex PCR. The table includes more than 30,000 clones, 70% to 90% detected once. Germline V gene lookup returns CDR1 SEHNR and CDR2 FQNEAQ (reference sequence). The V end was cut by 3 bases, the J end by 7 bases, with 21 bases between. The CDR3 spans 16 residues. Material: peripheral blood, obtained before any cancer treatment. The clonotype originates from a male donor at least 60 years old with stage III lung adenocarcinoma. This sequence joins TRBV7-9 and TRBJ1-1; D perhaps matches TRBD1 (5 bases). Here the CDR3 DNA reads TGTGCCAGCAGCTTTCTTAACCGACTTGGTAGGGGTGAAGCTTTCTTT. This sequence encodes CASSFLNRLGRGEAFF.